This T cell receptor beta chain was recovered during a study of T cell responses to AZD1222 COVID-19 vaccine. Assay used: immunoSEQ multiplex PCR; TCRdb lists only in-frame clones, some missing. The table lists about 130,000 clones, 85% of them singletons. Study-wide points: Close to half of all spike-specific TCRs reportedly target regions of the variants that are unmutated. Just a handful of AZD1222 recipients tested seropositive at baseline. Most donors were white British, females outnumbered males, and clonal diversity was possibly underestimated.

On this clone itself: Its specificity is not known.

The receptor comes from an adult who received the MenACWY meningococcal vaccine as a control. Source: peripheral blood, taken 28 days after the second dose of the MenACWY control vaccine.

CDR3 sequence: CASSHPGENSPLHF. The DNA for the CDR3 is TGTGCCAGCAGCCATCCTGGGGAGAATTCACCCCTCCACTTT. The rearrangement links TRBV3-1 (or the pseudogene TRBV3-2) to TRBJ1-6; no reliable D call. The V gene lost 3 bases and the J gene lost 7 bases, with 10 bases spanning the gap. From germline, CDR1 is LGHDT and CDR2 YNNKEL (reference sequence). The CDR3 is 14 residues long.